This TCR beta chain was recorded in a study of CD4 T cells in relation to SARS-CoV-2 and coronaviruses. Produced via immunoSEQ multiplex PCR; TCRdb's table is partial and in-frame only. The sample has some 16,000 clones, around 76% seen once. Note on this clone: Its target is unknown.

CD4+ T cells from unexposed donors were obtained before the COVID-19 pandemic (2011-2018). CD4+ T cells were isolated from the cells after 10 days of culture. The receptor was isolated from a human donor in good health. The sample consisted of CD4+ T cells from PBMCs, cultured in vitro.

The CDR3 is CATSGDRPPYEQYF. In DNA form, the CDR3 reads TGTGCCACCAGTGGAGACAGGCCTCCCTACGAGCAGTACTTC. The chain combines TRBV24-1 with TRBJ2-7, with TRBD1 as a possible D gene (6 bases). The CDR3 is 14 amino acids. The germline V gene has CDR1 KGHDR and CDR2 SFDVKD. Trimming removed 5 bases at V and 2 bases at J, with 12 bases between.